This passage covers 26 T cell receptor beta chains from one sample sequenced in a study of blood T cells in healthy people across ages. A second 7 to 11 cycle PCR used barcoded and J-beta primers. TCRdb reprocessed the 5' RACE reads via MiXCR and lists one record per CDR3 protein. The sample lists nearly 1 million distinct CDR3 sequences; about 53% were seen once. Sequences were obtained from blood. The receptor source for this set is a woman in her sixties in good health.

The V call is TRBV6-2 or TRBV6-3, the J call TRBJ2-7, with D perhaps assigned TRBD1 or TRBD2 (5 bases each). CDR1 and CDR2 from the germline V gene are MNHEY and SVGEGT. The V and J ends lost 6 bases and 6 bases respectively, with 18 bases between them. CDR3 length: 14 residues. The chain's CDR3 is CASRGSSGLAEQYF. The CDR3 DNA reads as TGTGCCAGCAGGGGATCCTCGGGGCTTGCCGAGCAGTACTTC.

V is TRBV12-3 or TRBV12-4 and J is TRBJ2-2, with TRBD1 matching over 7 bases. The CDR3 is made up of 17 amino acids. V was clipped by 8 bases and J by 8 bases; unmatched bases: 20. The CDR3 nucleotides are TGTGCCAGCTGCCCCGACAGGGATGTTTTTTTGTATGGGGAGCTGTTTTTT. This codes for CASCPDRDVFLYGELFF.

This chain links TRBV4-2 with TRBJ2-1; tentative D call: TRBD2 (6 bases). The CDR3 has 15 residues. The V end was cut by 0 bases, the J end by 6 bases, with 12 bases between. The germline gives CDR1 LGHNA, CDR2 YNFKEQ. The CDR3 protein is CASSQEGGMSNEQFF. CDR3 in DNA: TGTGCCAGCAGCCAAGAGGGCGGGATGAGCAATGAGCAGTTCTTC.

The rearrangement links TRBV27 to TRBJ1-5; TRBD1 matches at 11 bases. Germline values: CDR1 MNHEY, CDR2 SMNVEV (reference sequence). The CDR3 has 17 amino acids. Trimming removed 1 base from V and 6 bases from J; junction bases left unmatched: 8. CDR3 nucleotide sequence: TGTGCCAGCAGTTTATGGGGGCCGGGACAGGGGGTTCAGCCCCAGCATTTT. Its translation is CASSLWGPGQGVQPQHF.

The chain recombines TRBV3-1 with TRBJ1-1; D unresolved. V dropped 0 bases and J dropped 7 bases, with 9 bases sitting between them. The CDR3 sequence is 13 residues long. Germline CDR1 and CDR2: LGHDT and YNNKEL (reference sequence). CDR3 nucleotides: TGTGCCAGCAGCCAAGATACGGGAGGTGAAGCTTTCTTT. This encodes CASSQDTGGEAFF. The whole variable domain, filled in from reference TRBV3-1 and TRBJ1-1, reads DTAVSQTPKYLVTQMGNDKSIKCEQNLGHDTMYWYKQDSKKFLKIMFSYNNKELIINETVPNRFSPKSPDKAHLNLHINSLELGDSAVYFCASSQDTGGEAFFGQGTRLTVV.

The chain carries TRBV4-1 and TRBJ2-5; D gene uncertain. The germline gives CDR1 MGHRA, CDR2 YSYEKL. V was trimmed by 0 bases and J by 5 bases, leaving 13 bases between them. CDR3 length: 15 amino acids. For the CDR3, the DNA is TGCGCCAGCAGCCAAGATAACGGGTATTGGGAGACCCAGTACTTC. This translates into CASSQDNGYWETQYF.

The chain recombines TRBV4-2 with TRBJ2-1; a weak D match, TRBD2 (6 bases). Trimming stripped 8 bases from V and 7 bases from J, with 21 bases between. CDR3 size: 15 residues. Germline CDR1 LGHNA, CDR2 YNFKEQ. The DNA of the CDR3 is TGTGCCAGCGGCCCGAAGTGGGAGGCTTCGAATGAGCAGTTCTTC. Protein product: CASGPKWEASNEQFF.

This clonotype came up a few times. The chain combines TRBV7-2 with TRBJ2-1; the D gene is possibly TRBD2 (6 bases). This CDR3 has 16 residues. Per the germline V gene, CDR1 is SGHTA and CDR2 is FQGNSA. Deletions cut 5 bases from V and 1 base from J, with 15 bases between. CDR3 region: CASSPSGVRSYNEQFF. DNA of the CDR3: TGTGCCAGCAGCCCATCGGGAGTACGGTCCTACAATGAGCAGTTCTTC. Complete variable domain (other parts from reference TRBV7-2 and TRBJ2-1): GAGVSQSPSNKVTEKGKDVELRCDPISGHTALYWYRQSLGQGLEFLIYFQGNSAPDKSGLPSDRFSAERTGGSVSTLTIQRTQQEDSAVYLCASSPSGVRSYNEQFFGPGTRLTVL.

This clonotype was observed a few times. The chain uses TRBV15 and TRBJ2-5, with D tentatively TRBD2 (6 bases). Between the trimmed V and J ends, which lost 1 base and 2 bases, there was a span of 11 bases. In germline, CDR1 is LNHNV, CDR2 YYDKDF (reference sequence). CDR3 size: 15 residues. The CDR3 sequence: CATSRGGGGQETQYF. The CDR3 region has the DNA TGTGCCACCAGCAGAGGTGGGGGAGGACAAGAGACCCAGTACTTC.

The chain is built from TRBV28 and TRBJ2-7; no firm D call. The CDR3 sequence is 12 residues long. Per the germline V gene, CDR1 is MDHEN and CDR2 is SYDVKM. Deletions cut 3 bases from V and 6 bases from J, with 9 bases between. The CDR3 here is CASSFPESEQYF. CDR3 bases: TGTGCCAGCAGTTTCCCCGAAAGCGAGCAGTACTTC.

The rearrangement uses TRBV9 and TRBJ2-2; D gene ambiguous. The length of the CDR3 is 12 residues. Trimming removed 1 base at V and 11 bases at J, with 9 bases between. Germline V gene data show CDR1 as SGDLS and CDR2 as YYNGEE. CDR3 coding DNA: TGTGCCAGCAGCGTATCCCCCCATGAGCTGTTTTTT. Its translation is CASSVSPHELFF.

The chain is built from TRBV4-1 and TRBJ2-7; 8 bases agree with TRBD2. The V and J ends lost 8 bases and 6 bases, in that order; junction bases with no gene match: 15. The V gene's germline CDR1 is MGHRA and CDR2 YSYEKL. The CDR3 is made up of 15 amino acids. The CDR3 nucleotides read TGCGCCAGCGAGCGGGTGGGACTAGGTTCGGGCGAGCAGTACTTC. Its protein is CASERVGLGSGEQYF.

The rearrangement links TRBV28 to TRBJ1-5; D gene ambiguous. The CDR3 consists of 12 residues. Trimming cost V 1 base and J 11 bases, with 9 bases left between them. Germline V gene data show CDR1 as MDHEN and CDR2 as SYDVKM. The CDR3 bases are TGTGCCAGCAGTTTATTTTCCGAGACCCAGCATTTT. It translates to CASSLFSETQHF. Full variable domain (missing parts from reference TRBV28 and TRBJ1-5): DVKVTQSSRYLVKRTGEKVFLECVQDMDHENMFWYRQDPGLGLRLIYFSYDVKMKEKGDIPEGYSVSREKKERFSLILESASTNQTSMYLCASSLFSETQHFGDGTRLSIL.

The V call is TRBV29-1, the J call TRBJ2-7; D may be TRBD1 or TRBD2 (5 bases each). V lost 4 bases to trimming and J lost 0 bases, with 10 bases between them. Germline loops: CDR1 SQVTM, CDR2 ANQGSEA. The CDR3 is 13 amino acids. The CDR3 bases are TGCAGCGTTGTGGTCGGGGCCTCCTACGAGCAGTACTTC. Its translation is CSVVVGASYEQYF.

V usage is TRBV6-2 or TRBV6-3 and J usage is TRBJ1-4, with D maybe TRBD1 (5 bases). Germline assignment: CDR1 MNHEY and CDR2 SVGEGT. This CDR3 spans 15 amino acids. V was shortened by 6 bases and J by 0 bases, with 11 bases between the two germline ends. The CDR3 protein is CASSYGTATNEKLFF. CDR3 DNA sequence: TGTGCCAGCAGCTACGGGACGGCAACTAATGAAAAACTGTTTTTT.

This clonotype came up once. The rearrangement uses TRBV29-1 and TRBJ2-7, with 7 bases that match TRBD1. Germline CDR1 and CDR2: SQVTM and ANQGSEA. J lost 2 bases, V lost 8 bases, and 15 bases had no gene match. There are 15 residues in the CDR3. This CDR3 reads CSFSGGETGTYEQYF. CDR3 in DNA: TGCAGCTTTTCGGGTGGAGAGACAGGGACCTACGAGCAGTACTTC.

The table lists this clonotype with a count of one. The V call is TRBV7-2, the J call TRBJ1-4; D not certain. Per the germline V gene, CDR1 is SGHTA and CDR2 is FQGNSA. This CDR3 is built from 17 residues. V was shortened by 1 base and J by 10 bases, with 22 bases between the two germline ends. The CDR3 reads CASSLEDGFSAYGKLFF. The DNA of the CDR3 is TGTGCCAGCAGCTTAGAGGACGGATTTAGCGCCTATGGAAAACTGTTTTTT.

J is TRBJ2-2 and V is TRBV5-5, with a tentative D call TRBD2 (5 bases). The CDR3 is 10 amino acids. Looked up from germline, CDR1 is SGHKS and CDR2 is YYEKEE (reference sequence). V lost 7 bases and J 7 bases, leaving 5 bases between the germline ends. CDR3: CASGSGELFF. The CDR3, as DNA: TGTGCCAGCGGGAGCGGGGAGCTGTTTTTT.

The chain employs TRBV12-3 or TRBV12-4 and TRBJ2-5; perhaps TRBD2 as D (6 bases). CDR3 length: 18 amino acids. Trimming took off 1 base at V and 1 base at J, with 19 bases between the two ends. CDR3: CASSLGAEWAGIQETQYF. The CDR3 DNA sequence: TGTGCCAGCAGTTTAGGGGCCGAATGGGCGGGAATCCAAGAGACCCAGTACTTC.

This clonotype appeared a few times. The J gene is TRBJ2-5, the V gene TRBV7-2; perhaps TRBD2 as D (5 bases). The J call may not be correct, given that the DNA end is closer to TRBJ2-7. The CDR3 totals 13 residues. In germline, CDR1 is SGHTA, CDR2 FQGNSA. The CDR3, as DNA: TGTGCCAGCAGCTGGGGAGAACTCTACGAGCAGTACTTC. Its translation is CASSWGELYEQYF.

This chain links TRBV27 with TRBJ2-3, with D possibly being TRBD1 (5 bases). CDR3 size: 16 residues. V lost 5 bases and J lost 2, with 17 bases in between. CDR1 is MNHEY and CDR2 is SMNVEV in the germline V gene (reference sequence). CDR3 loop: CASSRYGRVDTDTQYF. The CDR3 coding sequence is TGTGCCAGCAGTCGCTACGGCAGGGTCGACACAGATACGCAGTATTTT.

Only a few counts were recorded for this clonotype. V and J are TRBV20-1 and TRBJ2-3; no reliable D call. V was trimmed by 7 bases and J by 0 bases, leaving 17 bases between them. The CDR3 is made up of 15 amino acids. In germline, CDR1 is DFQATT, CDR2 SNEGSKA (reference sequence). CDR3 nucleotide sequence: TGCAGTGAGAGTCGAAGGAGAACTAGCACAGATACGCAGTATTTT. This codes for CSESRRRTSTDTQYF.

The rearrangement links TRBV15 to TRBJ2-3; a weak D match, TRBD2 (5 bases). Germline V gene data show CDR1 as LNHNV and CDR2 as YYDKDF (reference sequence). The CDR3 runs to 16 residues. V was pared by 0 bases and J by 6 bases, with 16 bases between. The CDR3 loop reads CATSRDLSSVTDTQYF. CDR3 nucleotides: TGTGCCACCAGCAGAGATCTCAGTAGCGTCACGGATACGCAGTATTTT.

In its sample, this clonotype was seen many times. The CDR3 here is CATSTSTETALRKYF. CDR3 nucleotides: TGTGCCACCAGCACCTCGACCGAAACAGCTCTTCGGAAGTACTTC. This chain connects TRBV15 to TRBJ2-4; D remains ambiguous. Germline CDR1 reads LNHNV; CDR2 reads YYDKDF (reference sequence). V lost 4 bases to trimming and J lost 14 bases, with 24 bases between them. The CDR3 loop spans 15 amino acids.

This chain connects TRBV20-1 to TRBJ2-3; D is perhaps TRBD2 (5 bases). V shed 2 bases and J shed 6 bases, with 15 bases lying between them. This CDR3 is built from 14 residues. The germline V gene has CDR1 DFQATT and CDR2 SNEGSKA (reference sequence). The CDR3 DNA sequence: TGCAGTGCTAGATCGGGATTCCCCACCGATACGCAGTATTTT. It translates to CSARSGFPTDTQYF.

This clonotype was picked up one time. The CDR3 coding sequence is TGTGCCAGCTCACCACCTGAATCGCGGAAAGAGACCCAGTACTTC. Protein sequence: CASSPPESRKETQYF. This chain connects TRBV18 to TRBJ2-5; D remains ambiguous. The CDR3 spans 15 residues. Per germline, CDR1 KGHSH and CDR2 LQKENI. Trimming pared 0 bases from V and 3 bases from J, leaving 11 bases between.